These T cell receptor beta chains were read from a single sample in a study of blood T cell repertoires in COVID-19. Repertoires were generated with immunoSEQ multiplex PCR, while TCRdb's copy carries only in-frame clones and drops some. The sample lists about 300,000 clones, 80% to 95% occurring once. The sequenced material came from PBMCs or T cells enriched from blood (not recorded which). Receptor source: a woman younger than 45 who had recovered from COVID-19. CDR3s include the opening cysteine and the closing phenylalanine or tryptophan. The order of the fields is D gene, J gene, clone size, V gene, CDR3 protein, CDR3 DNA. The D gene is left open where the match is weak. Expanded clones are given a class, and other clones once, few, many or no size at all.

.	TRBJ2-1	once	TRBV4-2	CASSQVEGASSYNEQFF	TGTGCCAGCAGCCAAGTGGAGGGGGCGAGCTCCTACAATGAGCAGTTCTTC
.	TRBJ2-2	.	TRBV19	CASSITGYTGELFF	TGTGCCAGTAGTATAACGGGATACACCGGGGAGCTGTTTTTT
TRBD2	TRBJ2-2	.	TRBV5-6	CASSLALAGALGELFF	TGTGCCAGCAGCTTGGCTCTAGCGGGAGCACTAGGGGAGCTGTTTTTT
TRBD2	TRBJ2-3	.	TRBV5-1	CASAEAGGTDTQYF	TGCGCCAGTGCCGAAGCGGGAGGGACAGATACGCAGTATTTT
.	TRBJ1-1	.	TRBV28	CASRPPGTEAFF	TGTGCCAGCAGACCCCCGGGCACTGAAGCTTTCTTT
TRBD2	TRBJ2-7	.	TRBV9	CASSEGLADIYEQYF	TGTGCCAGCAGCGAGGGACTAGCGGATATCTACGAGCAGTACTTC
.	TRBJ1-3	.	TRBV25-1	CASGRGHSGNTIYF	TGTGCCAGCGGCAGGGGACATTCTGGAAACACCATATATTTT
.	TRBJ2-5	.	TRBV7-6	CASSLGSGSQETQYF	TGTGCCAGCAGCTTAGGTTCAGGGTCCCAAGAGACCCAGTACTTC
TRBD1	TRBJ2-7	.	TRBV10-3	CAISVDRGREQYF	TGTGCCATCAGTGTAGACAGGGGGCGGGAGCAGTACTTC
TRBD2	TRBJ2-3	.	TRBV4-2	CASSPTFPSGITDTQYF	TGTGCCAGCAGCCCTACCTTCCCTAGCGGAATCACAGATACGCAGTATTTT
TRBD1	TRBJ2-7	.	TRBV7-9	CASSYHQDRGGEQYF	TGTGCCAGCAGCTACCACCAAGACAGGGGTGGCGAGCAGTACTTC
.	TRBJ2-7	.	TRBV7-9	CASSRDTSGYEQYF	TGTGCCAGCAGCCGGGATACATCGGGCTACGAGCAGTACTTC
.	TRBJ2-2	.	TRBV7-2	CASSISGRRGGTGELFF	TGTGCCAGCAGCATTTCGGGGCGGAGGGGGGGCACCGGGGAGCTGTTTTTT
.	TRBJ1-6	few	TRBV4-3	CASSQDRGGVERSPLHF	TGCGCCAGCAGCCAAGATAGGGGGGGGGTTGAACGTTCACCCCTCCACTTT
TRBD2	TRBJ2-7	.	TRBV28	CASRAGVAEQYF	TGTGCCAGTCGGGCGGGAGTCGCCGAGCAGTACTTC